A single sample is the source of the 17 T cell receptor beta chains below, sequenced in a study of blood T cell repertoires in COVID-19. Libraries were prepared by immunoSEQ multiplex PCR; TCRdb keeps only in-frame clonotypes and omits some of them. The sample has about 19,000 clones, roughly 90% seen once. Input material: peripheral blood. The receptors stem from a human donor in a cohort sampled during active COVID-19. The donor label of this sample is uncertain.

This clone was observed a few times. This chain links TRBV9 with TRBJ1-4; TRBD1 matches at 8 bases. There are 13 residues in the CDR3. Trimming cost V 3 bases and J 14 bases; bases outside gene matches: 9. CDR1 SGDLS and CDR2 YYNGEE come from the germline V gene. In DNA form, the CDR3 reads TGTGCCAGCAGCGCGCCGGGACAGGTGAGGCTGTTTTTT. This encodes CASSAPGQVRLFF.

This chain joins TRBV24-1 and TRBJ2-1, with a possible D match to TRBD2 (5 bases). The CDR3 is 15 residues long. Germline CDR1 is KGHDR and CDR2 is SFDVKD. With 1 base removed from V and 10 bases from J, the gap between germline ends came to 16 bases. CDR3 in amino acids: CATSDFGEPPKEQFF. The CDR3 DNA reads as TGTGCCACCAGTGATTTTGGGGAGCCCCCGAAGGAGCAGTTCTTC.

The V call is TRBV15, the J call TRBJ2-4, with D unclear. CDR1 and CDR2 (germline): LNHNV, YYDKDF (reference sequence). CDR3 length: 14 amino acids. Deletions cut 2 bases from V and 0 bases from J, with 5 bases between. CDR3 DNA sequence: TGTGCCACCAGCAGACAGGTAGCCAAAAACATTCAGTACTTC. Protein sequence: CATSRQVAKNIQYF.

The rearrangement links TRBV4-2 to TRBJ1-1, with D maybe TRBD1 (5 bases). In germline, CDR1 is LGHNA, CDR2 YNFKEQ. CDR3 length equals 14 residues. Trimming took 4 bases from V and 7 from J, leaving 16 bases between them. CDR3 in amino acids: CASSLGHDQIEAFF. CDR3 nucleotides: TGTGCCAGCAGCCTCGGACACGACCAAATTGAAGCTTTCTTT.

This clone was seen once. V is TRBV30 and J is TRBJ2-3; tentatively, D is TRBD2 (5 bases). The CDR3 is made up of 13 amino acids. The germline V gene has CDR1 GTSNPN and CDR2 SVGIG (reference sequence). V was trimmed by 5 bases and J by 3 bases, leaving 12 bases between them. CDR3 amino acids: CAWAAGRTDTQYF. DNA for the CDR3: TGTGCCTGGGCCGCGGGCCGGACAGATACGCAGTATTTT.

The genes are TRBV19 and TRBJ2-1; TRBD2 matches at 7 bases. Trimming cost V 4 bases and J 8 bases; bases outside gene matches: 11. There are 15 residues in the CDR3. In germline, CDR1 is LNHDA, CDR2 SQIVND (reference sequence). This CDR3 is CASSRASGGADEQFF. As DNA, the CDR3 is TGTGCCAGTAGTAGGGCTAGCGGAGGGGCTGATGAGCAGTTCTTC.

V is TRBV2 and J is TRBJ1-2; tentative D call: TRBD1 (6 bases). This CDR3 is 14 amino acids long. Trimming shortened V by 4 bases and J by 2 bases, and 11 bases separated the two germline ends. From germline, CDR1 is SNHLY and CDR2 FYNNEI. CDR3 in amino acids: CASSVDTGNYGYTF. Written as DNA, the CDR3 is TGTGCCAGCAGTGTGGATACAGGGAACTATGGCTACACCTTC.

The chain is built from TRBV2 and TRBJ1-5; D is ambiguous. Deletions cut 5 bases from V and 4 bases from J, with 9 bases between. The CDR3 is made up of 13 amino acids. Germline CDR1 is SNHLY and CDR2 is FYNNEI. The CDR3 DNA reads TGTGCCAGCAGTAAATGGGCTAATCAGCCCCAGCATTTT. It specifies CASSKWANQPQHF.

The chain joins TRBV4-1 to TRBJ2-3; 14 bases fit TRBD2. Per germline, CDR1 MGHRA and CDR2 YSYEKL. V shed 0 bases and J 0 bases; nucleotides not matched to a gene: 5. This CDR3 region has 19 residues. Here the CDR3 reads CASSQDGLAGGSSTDTQYF. CDR3 coding DNA: TGCGCCAGCAGCCAAGACGGACTAGCGGGAGGATCTAGCACAGATACGCAGTATTTT.

Only a few counts were recorded for this clone. V and J are TRBV7-9 and TRBJ2-2; D gene unclear. Trimming cost V 1 base and J 1 base, with 4 bases left between them. This CDR3 comprises 14 residues. The V gene's germline CDR1 is SEHNR and CDR2 FQNEAQ (reference sequence). The CDR3 loop reads CASSLVGNTGELFF. Written as DNA, the CDR3 is TGTGCCAGCAGCTTAGTCGGGAACACCGGGGAGCTGTTTTTT.

The chain links TRBV7-8 to TRBJ2-1; 7 nucleotides line up with TRBD2. CDR3 length equals 16 residues. V gave up 1 base and J gave up 1 base; unmatched junction bases: 4. The germline V gene has CDR1 SGHVS and CDR2 FQNEAQ. The CDR3 loop is CASSLGGSGSYNEQFF. The DNA of the CDR3 is TGTGCCAGCAGCTTAGGCGGGAGTGGATCCTACAATGAGCAGTTCTTC.

The chain couples TRBV6-5 to TRBJ1-1; no firm D call. CDR3 size: 14 residues. V was clipped by 4 bases and J by 4 bases, with 13 bases between them. The V gene's germline CDR1 is MNHEY and CDR2 SVGAGI. The CDR3, as DNA: TGTGCCAGCAGTTGGCGGGTAGGGATCACTGAAGCTTTCTTT. Encoded protein: CASSWRVGITEAFF.

The V gene is TRBV6-1, the J gene TRBJ2-1; a possible D gene is TRBD2 (5 bases). Trimming left V 0 bases short and J 0 bases short, with 12 bases between. The CDR3 contains 17 residues. Looked up from germline, CDR1 is MNHNS and CDR2 is SASEGT. DNA for the CDR3: TGTGCCAGCAGTGAAGCTGTCCGGACTGGCTCCTACAATGAGCAGTTCTTC. Protein: CASSEAVRTGSYNEQFF.

As DNA, the CDR3 is TGTGCCAGTAGTGCCGGACAGGGATTCTATAATTCACCCCTCCACTTT. This sequence encodes CASSAGQGFYNSPLHF. The gene calls are TRBV19 and TRBJ1-6; 8 bases align to TRBD1. V shed 5 bases and J 3 bases; nucleotides not matched to a gene: 6. CDR1 is LNHDA and CDR2 is SQIVND in the germline V gene (reference sequence). There are 16 residues in the CDR3.

This chain links TRBV4-1 with TRBJ1-6, with 7 bases identical to TRBD1. Germline trimming cut 4 bases from V and 3 bases from J; bases unmatched to any gene: 6. CDR3 length: 16 amino acids. Germline CDR1 MGHRA, CDR2 YSYEKL. The CDR3 here is CASSLGTEFYNSPLHF. The CDR3 region has the DNA TGCGCCAGCAGCCTCGGGACAGAATTCTATAATTCACCCCTCCACTTT.

The rearrangement joins TRBV6-5 to TRBJ2-7; 10 bases are a match to TRBD2. The CDR3 runs 15 residues. Germline lookup yields CDR1 MNHEY and CDR2 SVGAGI. V was pared by 8 bases and J by 6 bases, with 13 bases of the junction left unmatched. CDR3 sequence: CASLNSSGGKAEQYF. The CDR3 bases are TGTGCCAGCCTAAACTCTAGCGGGGGTAAGGCCGAGCAGTACTTC.

The CDR3 sequence is CASNLSPTGVYGYTF. Written as DNA, the CDR3 is TGTGCCAGCAACCTAAGTCCGACAGGGGTTTATGGCTACACCTTC. V is TRBV2 and J is TRBJ1-2, with 8 positions matching TRBD1. Germline CDR1 reads SNHLY; CDR2 reads FYNNEI. The CDR3 runs 15 residues. Trimming cost V 7 bases and J 5 bases; bases outside gene matches: 12.